A selection of T cell receptor beta chains follows, all from one sample in a study of shared clonotypes between healthy human individuals. Measured with immunoSEQ multiplex PCR; TCRdb has only the in-frame clones, and not every one. This table holds roughly 490,000 clones, 76% found once. Sequences were obtained from PBMCs. These receptor sequences come from a woman aged 40 to 49 in good health. Some clones in this sample may be carry-over from other donors' samples. The CDR3 runs from the conserved cysteine through the conserved F or W. The order of the fields is CDR3 protein, CDR3 DNA, V gene, clone size, J gene, D gene. D genes are given only for firm matches. The size entry is marked missing in some rows and otherwise reads once, few, many or a size class.

CDR3aa: CASSLYGNLRYEQYF
CDR3nt: TGTGCCAGCAGCTTGTACGGGAATCTTCGCTACGAGCAGTACTTC
v_gene: TRBV5-6
abundance: few
j_gene: TRBJ2-7
d_gene: -

CDR3aa: CASSLIRGDRINQPQHF
CDR3nt: TGTGCCAGCAGTTTAATCCGCGGGGACAGGATCAATCAGCCCCAGCATTTT
v_gene: TRBV27
abundance: -
j_gene: TRBJ1-5
d_gene: TRBD1

CDR3aa: CASRLGIGAGGTDTQYF
CDR3nt: TGTGCAAGTCGCTTAGGTATTGGGGCGGGAGGCACAGATACGCAGTATTTT
v_gene: TRBV12-2
abundance: few
j_gene: TRBJ2-3
d_gene: -

CDR3aa: CASSQVGDSFQPQHF
CDR3nt: TGTGCCAGCAGCCAAGTTGGGGACAGTTTTCAGCCCCAGCATTTT
v_gene: TRBV4-2
abundance: many
j_gene: TRBJ1-5
d_gene: TRBD1

CDR3aa: CASSPGKDFMNTEAFF
CDR3nt: TGTGCCAGCTCACCCGGGAAGGATTTTATGAACACTGAAGCTTTCTTT
v_gene: TRBV18
abundance: -
j_gene: TRBJ1-1
d_gene: -

CDR3aa: CASGLRSTDTQYF
CDR3nt: TGTGCCAGCGGCCTAAGATCCACAGATACGCAGTACTTT
v_gene: TRBV4-2
abundance: few
j_gene: TRBJ2-3
d_gene: -

CDR3aa: CASSLRDGYTF
CDR3nt: TGTGCCAGCAGCTTAAGGGATGGCTACACCTTC
v_gene: TRBV7-8
abundance: -
j_gene: TRBJ1-2
d_gene: -

CDR3aa: CSVEGQTYEQYF
CDR3nt: TGCAGCGTTGAAGGCCAAACCTACGAGCAGTACTTC
v_gene: TRBV29-1
abundance: -
j_gene: TRBJ2-7
d_gene: -

CDR3aa: CASSPLGETQYF
CDR3nt: TGTGCCAGCAGCCCTCTGGGGGAGACCCAGTACTTC
v_gene: TRBV14
abundance: -
j_gene: TRBJ2-5
d_gene: -

CDR3aa: CASSLDLAYSSGELFF
CDR3nt: TGCGCCAGCAGCTTGGACCTAGCCTACTCTTCCGGGGAGCTGTTTTTT
v_gene: TRBV5-1
abundance: -
j_gene: TRBJ2-2
d_gene: -

CDR3aa: CAWTPSGPSYEQYF
CDR3nt: TGTGCCTGGACTCCATCGGGACCGAGCTACGAGCAGTACTTC
v_gene: TRBV30
abundance: -
j_gene: TRBJ2-7
d_gene: -

CDR3aa: CASSFDRSYGYTF
CDR3nt: TGTGCCAGCAGTTTTGACAGAAGCTATGGCTACACCTTC
v_gene: TRBV28
abundance: -
j_gene: TRBJ1-2
d_gene: -

CDR3aa: CASRIPGSYEQYF
CDR3nt: TGTGCCAGCAGGATCCCCGGATCCTACGAGCAGTACTTC
v_gene: TRBV6-5
abundance: -
j_gene: TRBJ2-7
d_gene: -

CDR3aa: CASSREGGAYEQYF
CDR3nt: TGTGCCAGTAGCCGGGAGGGCGGGGCCTACGAGCAGTACTTC
v_gene: TRBV19
abundance: -
j_gene: TRBJ2-7
d_gene: TRBD2

CDR3aa: CASSSRRTGSIDTQYF
CDR3nt: TGCGCCAGCAGCTCCCGAAGGACAGGGTCTATCGATACGCAGTATTTT
v_gene: TRBV5-1
abundance: once
j_gene: TRBJ2-3
d_gene: TRBD1

CDR3aa: CASSPRQGSGTEAFF
CDR3nt: TGTGCCAGCAGCCCCCGACAGGGATCAGGCACTGAAGCTTTCTTT
v_gene: TRBV9
abundance: -
j_gene: TRBJ1-1
d_gene: TRBD1

CDR3aa: CASSVDGTDYEQYF
CDR3nt: TGTGCCAGCAGCGTAGACGGGACAGATTACGAGCAGTACTTC
v_gene: TRBV9
abundance: -
j_gene: TRBJ2-7
d_gene: TRBD1

CDR3aa: CAWSNRGRVVAFF
CDR3nt: TGTGCCTGGAGTAACCGTGGGCGTGTGGTGGCTTTCTTT
v_gene: TRBV30
abundance: -
j_gene: TRBJ1-1
d_gene: -

CDR3aa: CASMGRASHGYEQYF
CDR3nt: TGTGCCAGCATGGGAAGGGCCTCCCACGGCTACGAGCAGTACTTC
v_gene: TRBV6-1
abundance: -
j_gene: TRBJ2-7
d_gene: -

CDR3aa: CASSFFGTGGYEKLFF
CDR3nt: TGTGCCAGCAGTTTCTTTGGGACAGGGGGTTATGAAAAACTGTTTTTT
v_gene: TRBV28
abundance: few
j_gene: TRBJ1-4
d_gene: TRBD1

CDR3aa: CASSRVYDSSTDTQYF
CDR3nt: TGTGCCAGCAGTCGGGTCTACGACTCTAGCACAGATACGCAGTATTTT
v_gene: TRBV2
abundance: few
j_gene: TRBJ2-3
d_gene: -

CDR3aa: CASSSPDVFGNGYTF
CDR3nt: TGTGCCAGTAGTAGTCCGGACGTTTTTGGGAATGGCTACACCTTC
v_gene: TRBV19
abundance: -
j_gene: TRBJ1-2
d_gene: -

CDR3aa: CASGLAGGSSEQYF
CDR3nt: TGTGCCAGCGGACTAGCGGGAGGAAGTAGCGAGCAGTACTTC
v_gene: TRBV6-1
abundance: -
j_gene: TRBJ2-7
d_gene: TRBD2

CDR3aa: CASRSARVGDRGNYEQYF
CDR3nt: TGTGCAAGTCGCTCCGCCAGGGTGGGGGACAGGGGTAACTACGAGCAGTACTTC
v_gene: TRBV12-2
abundance: many
j_gene: TRBJ2-7
d_gene: -

CDR3aa: CASSLGAGAYEQYF
CDR3nt: TGTGCCAGCAGCTTGGGCGCGGGAGCCTACGAGCAGTACTTC
v_gene: TRBV5-5
abundance: -
j_gene: TRBJ2-7
d_gene: TRBD2

CDR3aa: CASSPQTGRVSTDTQYF
CDR3nt: TGTGCCAGCAGCCCCCAAACGGGACGGGTTAGCACAGATACGCAGTATTTT
v_gene: TRBV13
abundance: -
j_gene: TRBJ2-3
d_gene: -

CDR3aa: CASSLDVTSGYEQYF
CDR3nt: TGTGCCAGCAGCTTAGATGTGACTAGCGGTTACGAGCAGTACTTC
v_gene: TRBV11-2
abundance: -
j_gene: TRBJ2-7
d_gene: TRBD2

CDR3aa: CASSTTYNQPQHF
CDR3nt: TGTGCCAGCAGTACGACATACAATCAGCCCCAGCATTTT
v_gene: TRBV25-1
abundance: once
j_gene: TRBJ1-5
d_gene: -

CDR3aa: CASSLGDRVSGYTF
CDR3nt: TGCGCCAGCAGCTTGGGAGACAGGGTTTCTGGCTACACCTTC
v_gene: TRBV5-1
abundance: once
j_gene: TRBJ1-2
d_gene: TRBD1

CDR3aa: CASSLGQGVNEQYF
CDR3nt: TGTGCCAGCAGCTTAGGACAGGGCGTCAACGAGCAGTACTTC
v_gene: TRBV11-1
abundance: -
j_gene: TRBJ2-7
d_gene: TRBD1

CDR3aa: CASSLGPGPAYEQYF
CDR3nt: TGTGCCAGCAGCTTAGGGCCAGGGCCGGCCTACGAGCAGTACTTC
v_gene: TRBV13
abundance: few
j_gene: TRBJ2-7
d_gene: -

CDR3aa: CASSIGGFDYEQYF
CDR3nt: TGTGCCAGTAGTATAGGAGGGTTCGACTACGAGCAGTACTTC
v_gene: TRBV19
abundance: -
j_gene: TRBJ2-7
d_gene: -

CDR3aa: CASWGGCNQPQHF
CDR3nt: TGTGCCAGCTGGGGGGGATGCAATCAGCCCCAGCATTTT
v_gene: TRBV2
abundance: -
j_gene: TRBJ1-5
d_gene: -